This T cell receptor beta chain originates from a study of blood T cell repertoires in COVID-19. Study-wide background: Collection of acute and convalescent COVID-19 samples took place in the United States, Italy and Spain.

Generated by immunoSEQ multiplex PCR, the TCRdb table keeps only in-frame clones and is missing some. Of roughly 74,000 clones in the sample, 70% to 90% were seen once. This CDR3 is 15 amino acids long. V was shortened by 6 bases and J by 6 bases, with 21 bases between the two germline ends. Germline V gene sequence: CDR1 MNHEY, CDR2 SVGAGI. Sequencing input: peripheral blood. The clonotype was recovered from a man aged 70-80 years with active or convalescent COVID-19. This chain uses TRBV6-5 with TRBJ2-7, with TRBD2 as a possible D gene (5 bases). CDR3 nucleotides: TGTGCCAGCAGCCCACATCCTTCAACTAGAAGCGAGCAGTACTTC. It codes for CASSPHPSTRSEQYF.